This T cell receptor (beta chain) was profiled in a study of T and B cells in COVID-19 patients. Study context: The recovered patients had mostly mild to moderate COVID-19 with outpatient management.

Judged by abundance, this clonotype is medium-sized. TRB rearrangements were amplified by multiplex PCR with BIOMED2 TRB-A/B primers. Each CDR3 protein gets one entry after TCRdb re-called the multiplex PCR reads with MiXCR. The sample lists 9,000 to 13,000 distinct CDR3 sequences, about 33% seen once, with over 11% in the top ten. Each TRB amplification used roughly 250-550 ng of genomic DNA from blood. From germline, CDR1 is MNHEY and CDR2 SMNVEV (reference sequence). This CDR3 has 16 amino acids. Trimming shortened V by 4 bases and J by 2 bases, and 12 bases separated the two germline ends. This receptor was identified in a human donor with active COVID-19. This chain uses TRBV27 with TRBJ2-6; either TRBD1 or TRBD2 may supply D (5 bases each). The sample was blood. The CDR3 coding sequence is TGTGCCAGCAGTTATCATCAGGGACCTGGGGCCAACGTCCTGACTTTC. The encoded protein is CASSYHQGPGANVLTF.